A selection of T cell receptor beta chains follows, all from one sample in a study of CD8+ T cells in alopecia areata. Generated by immunoSEQ multiplex PCR, the TCRdb table keeps only in-frame clones and is missing some. The repertoire consists of 150,000 to 200,000 clones, with about 60% occurring once and the leading ten covering roughly 12%. Sequenced material: CD8+ T cells sorted from blood, taken at week 24, from a patient treated with tofacitinib. The receptors originated from a human donor with alopecia areata. Both conserved end residues are part of each CDR3. Each record gives: CDR3 protein, CDR3 DNA, V gene, J gene, D gene, clone size, CDR3 length. A D gene is named only where the DNA matches it firmly. The size entry is marked missing in some rows and otherwise reads once, few, many or a size class.

CASSQITGEGTEAFF	TGCGCCAGCAGCCAGATTACAGGGGAGGGAACTGAAGCTTTCTTT	TRBV4-1	TRBJ1-1	TRBD1	-	15
CASSPGGTGEYNEQFF	TGCGCCAGCAGCCCGGGTGGGACAGGGGAATACAATGAGCAGTTCTTC	TRBV5-1	TRBJ2-1	TRBD1	-	16
CASSHPRRGHGYTF	TGTGCCAGCAGCCACCCCAGACGGGGGCACGGCTACACCTTC	TRBV16	TRBJ1-2	-	-	14
CASRGGSGNTIYF	TGTGCCAGCCGCGGGGGTTCTGGAAACACCATATATTTT	TRBV7-9	TRBJ1-3	-	-	13
CASSGGEKLFF	TGTGCCAGCAGCGGGGGTGAAAAACTGTTTTTT	TRBV9	TRBJ1-4	-	-	11
CASSWIVPGQETYEQYF	TGTGCCAGCAGCTGGATTGTGCCGGGACAGGAGACCTACGAGCAGTACTTC	TRBV11-3	TRBJ2-7	TRBD1	-	17
CASEGPDTQYF	TGTGCCAGCGAAGGTCCAGATACGCAGTATTTT	TRBV2	TRBJ2-3	-	-	11
CASSTQDGGF	TGTGCCAGCAGCACTCAGGACGGTGGTTTT	TRBV9	TRBJ1-1	-	few	10
CASSLVQKPTNYGYTF	TGTGCCAGCAGTCTGGTCCAAAAGCCCACTAACTATGGCTACACCTTC	TRBV27	TRBJ1-2	-	-	16
CASSPVGRSYEQYF	TGTGCCAGCAGCCCCGTTGGACGCTCCTACGAGCAGTACTTC	TRBV7-9	TRBJ2-7	-	few	14
CASRVNEQFF	TGTGCCAGCAGAGTTAATGAGCAGTTCTTC	TRBV2	TRBJ2-1	-	few	10
CASSQGGGMNTEAFF	TGTGCCAGCAGCCAGGGGGGCGGGATGAACACTGAAGCTTTCTTT	TRBV9	TRBJ1-1	TRBD1	few	15
CASSLALRLANEQFF	TGTGCCAGCAGCTTAGCCTTGCGGCTAGCCAATGAGCAGTTCTTC	TRBV11-1	TRBJ2-1	-	-	15
CASSLALDSYEQYF	TGCGCCAGCAGCTTGGCCCTAGATTCCTACGAGCAGTACTTC	TRBV5-1	TRBJ2-7	-	-	14
CASSSSQGDLRRYTF	TGTGCCAGCAGCTCCTCACAGGGGGACTTGCGGCGCTACACCTTC	TRBV7-9	TRBJ1-2	TRBD1	-	15
CASRDARGKLFF	TGTGCCAGCAGGGACGCGAGGGGAAAACTGTTTTTT	TRBV27	TRBJ1-4	-	-	12
CASSEGDWGNQPQHF	TGTGCCAGCAGCGAAGGGGACTGGGGCAATCAGCCCCAGCATTTT	TRBV9	TRBJ1-5	-	-	15
CASSEGTGPGAQHF	TGTGCCAGCAGTGAAGGGACAGGCCCTGGGGCCCAGCATTTT	TRBV2	TRBJ1-5	TRBD1	-	14
CASSLDITWGYTF	TGTGCCAGCAGCTTGGACATCACCTGGGGCTACACCTTC	TRBV7-9	TRBJ1-2	-	-	13
CASSQDLTPQETQYF	TGCGCCAGCAGCCAAGATCTAACACCCCAAGAGACCCAGTACTTC	TRBV4-1	TRBJ2-5	-	-	15
CASSIRQAGETQYF	TGTGCCAGCAGTATCCGACAGGCGGGAGAGACCCAGTACTTC	TRBV27	TRBJ2-5	-	-	14
CASSPLRRTDTQYF	TGTGCCAGCAGCCCTTTAAGGCGCACAGATACGCAGTATTTT	TRBV25-1	TRBJ2-3	-	once	14
CSVGIEGQGGAEAFF	TGCAGCGTTGGAATAGAGGGACAGGGGGGTGCTGAAGCTTTCTTT	TRBV29-1	TRBJ1-1	TRBD1	-	15
CASRGGTEAFF	TGTGCCAGCCGGGGGGGCACTGAAGCTTTCTTT	TRBV2	TRBJ1-1	-	-	11
CASSSAAGGYTF	TGTGCCAGCAGCTCCGCGGCGGGTGGCTACACCTTC	TRBV7-9	TRBJ1-2	-	-	12
CASTSTGGGETQYF	TGCGCCAGCACTTCGACAGGGGGTGGGGAGACCCAGTACTTC	TRBV4-1	TRBJ2-5	TRBD1	few	14
CASSYSAGGLNEQFF	TGTGCCAGCAGTTACTCGGCAGGGGGGCTGAATGAGCAGTTCTTC	TRBV6-5	TRBJ2-1	-	-	15
CASSLASRAYGYTF	TGTGCCAGCAGCTTGGCGTCCAGGGCCTATGGCTACACCTTC	TRBV5-6	TRBJ1-2	-	-	14
CSAYPGANTEAFF	TGCAGCGCCTACCCGGGGGCGAACACTGAAGCTTTCTTT	TRBV29-1	TRBJ1-1	-	-	13
CASSLAARASGHLGYEQFF	TGCGCCAGCAGCTTGGCCGCGAGGGCTAGCGGACACCTTGGCTATGAGCAGTTCTTC	TRBV5-1	TRBJ2-1	TRBD2	-	19
CASSVDFRRVNEQFF	TGTGCCAGCAGCGTAGACTTTCGCCGGGTGAATGAGCAGTTCTTC	TRBV9	TRBJ2-1	-	-	15
CASSSRGGHTEAFF	TGTGCCAGCAGCAGTCGAGGGGGCCACACTGAAGCTTTCTTT	TRBV9	TRBJ1-1	TRBD1	-	14
CASKSWSYGYTF	TGTGCCTCAAAATCATGGAGCTATGGCTACACCTTC	TRBV30	TRBJ1-2	-	-	12